This T cell receptor beta chain emerged from a study of T cell responses to AZD1222 COVID-19 vaccine. Study summary: The study pooled second doses at about 4 or about 12 weeks.

To note about this clone: The antigen remains unidentified.

Germline values: CDR1 MNHEY, CDR2 SVGEGT. This CDR3 contains 15 residues. V lost 4 bases to trimming and J lost 6 bases; unmatched junction nucleotides: 6. General study points: Breadth and depth of Spike-specific TCRs rose after two AZD1222 doses. CD4 TCRs linked to vaccination spanned spike, dominating at 160-218 and 743-854. Donors, mostly white British, included more females; clonal diversity was possibly underestimated.

Only in-frame clones appear in the TCRdb table, and some are missing; sequencing was by immunoSEQ multiplex PCR. The table lists approximately 150,000 clones, approximately 93% of them singletons. The specimen was peripheral blood, collected on day 0 of AZD1222 vaccination. The sequence came from an adult in good health. The chain joins TRBV6-2 or TRBV6-3 to TRBJ1-2; 12 nucleotides agree with TRBD1. The CDR3 coding sequence is TGTGCCAGCAGTTCGTGGGACAGGGGGCTTAATGGCTACACCTTC. The encoded protein is CASSSWDRGLNGYTF.